These 17 T cell receptor beta chains came from one sample sequenced in a study of T cell responses to AZD1222 COVID-19 vaccine. Repertoires were generated with immunoSEQ multiplex PCR, while TCRdb's copy carries only in-frame clones and drops some. The sample shows 150,000 to 200,000 clones, about 94% of them seen only once. Material: peripheral blood, obtained on day 0 of AZD1222 vaccination. The receptors originated from an adult in good health.

The CDR3 region is CASSFRLSSYNEQFF. In DNA, the CDR3 is TGTGCCAGCAGCTTCCGTCTTAGCTCCTACAATGAGCAGTTCTTC. V and J are TRBV5-8 and TRBJ2-1; D call uncertain. The germline V gene has CDR1 SGHTS and CDR2 YDEGEE. The ends were cut back, 2 bases at V and 0 bases at J, with 9 bases in the middle. This CDR3 is built from 15 residues.

This sequence joins TRBV6-4 and TRBJ1-2; 10 nucleotides agree with TRBD1. The junction had 8 bases not matched to a gene; V was cut back by 6 bases and J by 7 bases. This CDR3 has 14 amino acids. CDR1 is MRHNA, CDR2 SNTAGT, per germline. The CDR3 DNA reads TGTGCCAGCAGATCAAGCGGGGACAGGGGTGGCTACACCTTC. As protein: CASRSSGDRGGYTF.

The chain combines TRBV9 with TRBJ2-2, with D uncertain. Trimming left V 0 bases short and J 6 bases short, with 15 bases between. This CDR3 spans 16 amino acids. Germline values: CDR1 SGDLS, CDR2 YYNGEE. CDR3 sequence: CASSVAWTPVAGELFF. The CDR3 DNA reads TGTGCCAGCAGCGTAGCCTGGACCCCGGTCGCCGGGGAGCTGTTTTTT.

The chain employs TRBV27 and TRBJ1-3; no clear D gene. Germline V gene lookup returns CDR1 MNHEY and CDR2 SMNVEV (reference sequence). The CDR3 runs 13 residues. V was trimmed by 6 bases and J by 1 base, leaving 7 bases between them. The CDR3 is CASRGSSGNTIYF. The CDR3 DNA reads as TGTGCCAGCAGAGGGTCTTCTGGAAACACCATATATTTT.

The V and J genes are TRBV27 and TRBJ1-1, with 7 bases aligning to TRBD1. Trimming at V came to 10 bases and at J to 0 bases, leaving 8 bases not matched to a gene. Looked up from germline, CDR1 is MNHEY and CDR2 is SMNVEV (reference sequence). The CDR3 is 14 residues long. CDR3 DNA sequence: TGTGCCACTAGAAGGGGGCCTATGAACACTGAAGCTTTCTTT. Amino acid sequence: CATRRGPMNTEAFF.

The chain couples TRBV20-1 to TRBJ1-2, with D maybe TRBD1 (6 bases). The germline gives CDR1 DFQATT, CDR2 SNEGSKA (reference sequence). This CDR3 contains 11 residues. V was trimmed by 6 bases and J by 7 bases, leaving 12 bases between them. The CDR3 sequence is CSATRGAGYTF. CDR3 DNA: TGCAGTGCCACGCGGGGGGCTGGCTACACCTTC.

V gene TRBV7-9 combines with J gene TRBJ2-1; perhaps TRBD2 as D (5 bases). The CDR3 is 13 residues long. Trimming took 2 bases from V and 8 from J, leaving 10 bases between them. Per germline, CDR1 SEHNR and CDR2 FQNEAQ (reference sequence). Here the CDR3 reads CASSLSLAHEQFF. Here the CDR3 DNA reads TGTGCCAGCAGCTTAAGCCTAGCCCATGAGCAGTTCTTC.

This clone showed up just a few times. V gene TRBV9 combines with J gene TRBJ1-2; D uncertain. The germline V and J ends were trimmed by 0 bases and 6 bases, with 12 bases remaining between them. The CDR3 covers 14 residues. CDR1 and CDR2 from the germline V gene are SGDLS and YYNGEE. The CDR3 DNA is TGTGCCAGCAGCGTAGGTGACGGCGGCGATGGCTACACCTTC. This sequence encodes CASSVGDGGDGYTF.

This clone was seen only a few times. The chain links TRBV19 to TRBJ2-7, with D possibly being TRBD1 or TRBD2 (6 bases each). This CDR3 spans 15 amino acids. Trimming left V 5 bases short and J 2 bases short, with 16 bases between. Per the germline V gene, CDR1 is LNHDA and CDR2 is SQIVND (reference sequence). CDR3 sequence reads: CASSPRGRGTYEQYF. DNA of the CDR3: TGTGCCAGTAGTCCGCGGGGCAGGGGAACCTACGAGCAGTACTTC.

The chain carries TRBV6-4 and TRBJ1-2; unclear D gene. CDR1 is MRHNA and CDR2 is SNTAGT in the germline V gene. Trimming removed 3 bases at V and 7 bases at J, with 9 bases between. The CDR3 runs to 12 residues. The CDR3 DNA sequence: TGTGCCAGCAGTGATAACGGGTCTGGCTACACCTTC. Its protein product is CASSDNGSGYTF.

The V gene is TRBV2, the J gene TRBJ1-5; D unresolved. Trimming took 6 bases from V and 0 from J, leaving 12 bases between them. The CDR3 runs to 15 residues. Germline V lookup: CDR1 SNHLY, CDR2 FYNNEI. CDR3 nucleotide sequence: TGTGCCAGCAGCAACCAAGGCGGTAGCAATCAGCCCCAGCATTTT. Translated: CASSNQGGSNQPQHF.

This chain links TRBV7-3 with TRBJ1-1, with D perhaps TRBD1 (6 bases). The CDR3 is made up of 13 amino acids. Trimming cost V 5 bases and J 2 bases, with 9 bases left between them. Germline CDR1 SGHTA, CDR2 FQGTGA. The CDR3 is CASSRGANTEAFF. The CDR3 region has the DNA TGTGCCAGCAGCAGGGGGGCTAACACTGAAGCTTTCTTT.

The gene calls are TRBV27 and TRBJ2-5; no clear D. Trimming shortened V by 5 bases and J by 1 base, and 5 bases separated the two germline ends. This CDR3 comprises 12 residues. Germline V gene lookup returns CDR1 MNHEY and CDR2 SMNVEV (reference sequence). In nucleotides, the CDR3 is TGTGCCAGCAGTCCCTTCCAAGAGACCCAGTACTTC. This gives the protein CASSPFQETQYF.

The rearrangement joins TRBV28 to TRBJ2-7, with D hard to call. Germline V gives CDR1 MDHEN, CDR2 SYDVKM. CDR3 length: 16 residues. The V end was cut by 1 base, the J end by 4 bases, with 17 bases between. The CDR3 nucleotides read TGTGCCAGCAGTTTATTATTTGGAGTAGGTCATTACGAGCAGTACTTC. It specifies CASSLLFGVGHYEQYF.

The V and J genes are TRBV11-2 and TRBJ2-1; tentatively, D is TRBD1 or TRBD2 (5 bases each). Germline V gene data show CDR1 as SGHAT and CDR2 as FQNNGV. V lost 1 base and J 15 bases, leaving 16 bases between the germline ends. The CDR3 length is 13 residues. Here the CDR3 DNA reads TGTGCCAGCAGCTTAGTCCGGGACCCCGAGGCGTTCTTC. Translation gives CASSLVRDPEAFF. The whole variable domain, remainder taken from reference TRBV11-2 and TRBJ2-1, is EAGVAQSPRYKIIEKRQSVAFWCNPISGHATLYWYQQILGQGPKLLIQFQNNGVVDDSQLPKDRFSAERLKGVDSTLKIQPAKLEDSAVYLCASSLVRDPEAFFGPGTRLTVL.

The V gene is TRBV6-2 or TRBV6-3, the J gene TRBJ2-7; TRBD2 agrees at 7 bases. V lost 6 bases and J lost 2; bases outside the gene matches: 7. Per the germline V gene, CDR1 is MNHEY and CDR2 is SVGEGT. CDR3 length: 14 amino acids. The CDR3 protein is CASSRAGTTYEQYF. DNA of the CDR3: TGTGCCAGCAGCCGAGCGGGGACCACCTACGAGCAGTACTTC.

The rearrangement joins TRBV5-6 to TRBJ1-2; 10 positions match TRBD1. Trimming took 0 bases from V and 4 from J; bases not matched to a gene: 6. The germline V gene has CDR1 SGHDT and CDR2 YYEEEE. The CDR3 covers 16 residues. The CDR3 DNA follows: TGTGCCAGCAGCTTGGGGGACAGGGGATTCCTCTATGGCTACACCTTC. It translates to CASSLGDRGFLYGYTF.